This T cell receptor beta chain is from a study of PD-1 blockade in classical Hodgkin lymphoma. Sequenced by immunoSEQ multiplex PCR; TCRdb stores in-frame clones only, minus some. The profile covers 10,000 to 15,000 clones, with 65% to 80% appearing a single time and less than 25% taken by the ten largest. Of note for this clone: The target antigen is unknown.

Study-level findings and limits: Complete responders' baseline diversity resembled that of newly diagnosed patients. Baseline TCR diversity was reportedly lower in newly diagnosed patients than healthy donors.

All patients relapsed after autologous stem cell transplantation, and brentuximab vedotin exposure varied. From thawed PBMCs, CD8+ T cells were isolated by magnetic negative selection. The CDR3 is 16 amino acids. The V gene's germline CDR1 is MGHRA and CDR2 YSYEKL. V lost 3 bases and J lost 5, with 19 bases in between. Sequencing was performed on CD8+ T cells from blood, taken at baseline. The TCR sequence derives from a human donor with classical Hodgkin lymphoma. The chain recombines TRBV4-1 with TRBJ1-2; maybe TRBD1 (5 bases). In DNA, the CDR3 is TGCGCCAGCAGCCAGGACGACGGGGGGATGAAGTATGGCTACACCTTC. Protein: CASSQDDGGMKYGYTF.